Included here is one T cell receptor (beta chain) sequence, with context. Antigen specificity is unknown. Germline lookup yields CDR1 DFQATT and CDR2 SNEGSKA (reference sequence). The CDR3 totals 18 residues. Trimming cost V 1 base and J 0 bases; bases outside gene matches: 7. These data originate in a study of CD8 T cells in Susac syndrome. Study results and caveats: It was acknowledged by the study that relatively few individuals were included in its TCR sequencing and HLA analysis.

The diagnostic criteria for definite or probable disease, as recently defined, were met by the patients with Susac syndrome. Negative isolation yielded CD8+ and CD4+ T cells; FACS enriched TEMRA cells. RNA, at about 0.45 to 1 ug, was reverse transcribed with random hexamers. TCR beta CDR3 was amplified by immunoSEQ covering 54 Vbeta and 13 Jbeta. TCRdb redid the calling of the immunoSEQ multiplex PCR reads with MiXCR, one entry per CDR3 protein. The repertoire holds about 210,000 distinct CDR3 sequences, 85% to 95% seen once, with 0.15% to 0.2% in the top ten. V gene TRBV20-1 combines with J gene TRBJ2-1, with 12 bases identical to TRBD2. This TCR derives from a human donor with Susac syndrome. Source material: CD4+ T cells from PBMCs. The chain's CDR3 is CSARGSSGGAASYNEQFF. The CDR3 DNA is TGCAGTGCTAGAGGGTCTAGCGGGGGGGCCGCCTCCTACAATGAGCAGTTCTTC.